Listed here are 5 T cell receptor beta chains from one sample, sequenced in a study of blood T cell repertoires in COVID-19. Profiled with immunoSEQ multiplex PCR; TCRdb holds only in-frame clones, not every one. The sample holds tens of thousands of clones, around four fifths seen once. The sequenced sample was peripheral blood. Receptor source: a woman older than 75 with acute or convalescent COVID-19.

V and J are TRBV3-1 (or the pseudogene TRBV3-2) and TRBJ2-5; D remains ambiguous. V was shortened by 7 bases and J by 1 base, with 10 bases between the two germline ends. This CDR3 is 13 amino acids long. Germline V gene sequence: CDR1 LGHDT, CDR2 YNNKEL (reference sequence). The CDR3: CASKLTLQETQYF. CDR3 DNA: TGTGCCAGCAAGTTAACTCTCCAAGAGACCCAGTACTTC.

The rearrangement joins TRBV7-9 to TRBJ1-6, with D possibly TRBD1 on 6 matching bases. Germline V gene sequence: CDR1 SEHNR, CDR2 FQNEAQ (reference sequence). The V end was cut by 3 bases, the J end by 8 bases, with 11 bases between. The CDR3 runs 14 residues. Here the CDR3 DNA reads TGTGCCAGCAGCTTTAGGCCAGGGGATTCACCCCTCCACTTT. As protein: CASSFRPGDSPLHF.

The J gene is TRBJ2-1, the V gene TRBV6-5; D not resolved. V was clipped by 6 bases and J by 1 base, with 10 bases between them. Germline V gene data show CDR1 as MNHEY and CDR2 as SVGAGI. The CDR3 length is 14 residues. The CDR3 DNA sequence: TGTGCCAGCAGAAGGCAGGTGTCCTACAATGAGCAGTTCTTC. Its protein product is CASRRQVSYNEQFF.

The CDR3 DNA reads as TGTGCCAGCAGCTTGGTCCGGGGCACAGATACGCAGTATTTT. Its protein product is CASSLVRGTDTQYF. The chain has TRBV5-4 and TRBJ2-3, with unresolved D. Germline CDR1 and CDR2: SGHNT and YYREEE (reference sequence). Trimming removed 0 bases at V and 1 base at J, with 6 bases between. CDR3 size: 14 residues.

The chain employs TRBV2 and TRBJ1-2; D is possibly TRBD1 (6 bases). The V gene lost 7 bases and the J gene lost 4 bases, with 13 bases spanning the gap. This CDR3 has 13 amino acids. Germline CDR1 and CDR2: SNHLY and FYNNEI. CDR3 DNA sequence: TGTGCCAGCAAATACAGGGATCCCTATGGCTACACCTTC. Its protein product is CASKYRDPYGYTF.